This TCR beta chain was profiled in a study of CD8+ T cells in alopecia areata. As for treatment: oral pan-JAK inhibitor, 5-10 mg twice daily. This clone was counted only a few times. Extraction and reverse transcription of RNA yielded cDNA as the sequencing template. Sequencing was performed with immunoSEQ multiplex PCR; in TCRdb, only in-frame clones are kept and a portion is missing. The data show 110,000 to 150,000 clones, 86% seen once. This CDR3 region has 10 residues. V was trimmed by 8 bases and J by 6 bases, leaving 7 bases between them. In germline, CDR1 is LNHDA, CDR2 SQIVND (reference sequence).

The rearrangement uses TRBV19 and TRBJ1-1; D might be TRBD1 (5 bases). The receptor's source is a human donor with alopecia areata. The sequences come from CD8+ T cells sorted from blood, collected at week 4, from a patient treated with tofacitinib. CDR3 bases: TGTGCCAGTGCGGGGGCTGAAGCTTTCTTT. Amino acid sequence: CASAGAEAFF. Looking up the rest from reference TRBV19 and TRBJ1-1 gives the full variable domain: DGGITQSPKYLFRKEGQNVTLSCEQNLNHDAMYWYRQDPGQGLRLIYYSQIVNDFQKGDIAEGYSVSREKKESFPLTVTSAQKNPTAFYLCASAGAEAFFGQGTRLTVV.